The 24 T cell receptor beta chains in this list originate from one sample, sequenced in a study of Tregs in tolerant kidney transplant recipients. Libraries were prepared by immunoSEQ multiplex PCR; TCRdb keeps only in-frame clonotypes and omits some of them. The table lists under 95,000 clones, roughly 90% of them singletons. The specimen comprised Tregs from blood, sampled before the transplant. These receptors were collected from a human donor who received a combined kidney and bone marrow transplant.

This clone was detected only once. V gene TRBV2 combines with J gene TRBJ1-2, with 8 positions matching TRBD1. Trimming removed 4 bases from V and 8 bases from J; junction bases left unmatched: 9. Germline V gives CDR1 SNHLY, CDR2 FYNNEI. The CDR3 contains 14 residues. The CDR3 coding sequence is TGTGCCAGCAGTGCCGGACAGGGAACGGGCGGCTACACCTTC. Translation gives CASSAGQGTGGYTF.

CDR3 bases: TGTGCCAGCAGCCAAAGACAGGGGGCGAGTGAGACCCAGTACTTC. It translates to CASSQRQGASETQYF. V is TRBV7-2 and J is TRBJ2-5; TRBD1 matches 10 bases. The germline V gene encodes CDR1 SGHTA and CDR2 FQGNSA. The CDR3 consists of 15 residues. V gave up 5 bases and J gave up 5 bases; unmatched junction bases: 8.

The V call is TRBV30, the J call TRBJ2-7, with 10 bases matching TRBD2. Germline trimming cut 3 bases from V and 5 bases from J; bases unmatched to any gene: 4. The CDR3 spans 13 residues. Germline loops: CDR1 GTSNPN, CDR2 SVGIG (reference sequence). CDR3 nucleotides: TGTGCCTGGAGCGGGACTAGCGCAGACGAGCAGTACTTC. This encodes CAWSGTSADEQYF.

The rearrangement joins TRBV11-3 to TRBJ2-7, with 10 bases lining up with TRBD2. Per germline, CDR1 SGHNT and CDR2 YENEEA. There are 15 residues in the CDR3. Trimming took 3 bases from V and 2 from J; bases not matched to a gene: 4. The DNA for the CDR3 is TGTGCCAGCAGCTTCCAAGCGGGAGGGACCTACGAGCAGTACTTC. It encodes CASSFQAGGTYEQYF.

For the CDR3, the DNA is TGTGCCAGCAGTCTCGGGGGCTCTGGAAACACCATATATTTT. Translating it yields CASSLGGSGNTIYF. The V gene is TRBV6-6, the J gene TRBJ1-3; possible D gene TRBD1, 5 bases. The germline V gene has CDR1 MNHNY and CDR2 SVGAGI (reference sequence). V lost 5 bases and J 0 bases, leaving 8 bases between the germline ends. CDR3 length: 14 amino acids.

The chain employs TRBV19 and TRBJ1-2, with a possible D match to TRBD1 (6 bases). The germline V gene encodes CDR1 LNHDA and CDR2 SQIVND (reference sequence). This CDR3 is 11 amino acids long. Trimming shortened V by 8 bases and J by 3 bases, and 7 bases separated the two germline ends. The CDR3 DNA reads TGTGCCAGTTGGACAGACTATGGCTACACCTTC. As protein: CASWTDYGYTF.

DNA for the CDR3: TGTGCCAGCACGGACCAAGCCTACAATGAGCAGTTCTTC. This encodes CASTDQAYNEQFF. The chain recombines TRBV7-9 with TRBJ2-1; unclear D gene. Trimming took 7 bases from V and 2 from J, leaving 9 bases between them. CDR1 is SEHNR, CDR2 FQNEAQ, per germline (reference sequence). This CDR3 comprises 13 residues. The full variable domain, rest sourced from reference TRBV7-9 and TRBJ2-1, is DTGVSQNPRHKITKRGQNVTFRCDPISEHNRLYWYRQTLGQGPEFLTYFQNEAQLEKSRLLSDRFSAERPKGSFSTLEIQRTEQGDSAMYLCASTDQAYNEQFFGPGTRLTVL.

V is TRBV5-1 and J is TRBJ1-2, with D unclear. V shed 0 bases and J shed 6 bases, with 18 bases lying between them. The CDR3 extends over 16 amino acids. Germline values: CDR1 SGHRS, CDR2 YFSETQ. The CDR3 loop reads CASSLVWVESGDGYTF. CDR3 sequence (DNA): TGCGCCAGCAGCTTGGTATGGGTCGAATCCGGGGATGGCTACACCTTC. The full variable domain, with the rest looked up from reference TRBV5-1 and TRBJ1-2, is KAGVTQTPRYLIKTRGQQVTLSCSPISGHRSVSWYQQTPGQGLQFLFEYFSETQRNKGNFPGRFSGRQFSNSRSEMNVSTLELGDSALYLCASSLVWVESGDGYTFGSGTRLTVV.

The chain is built from TRBV27 and TRBJ1-1; D possibly corresponds to TRBD1 (5 bases). V lost 6 bases and J 4 bases, leaving 15 bases between the germline ends. Germline assignment: CDR1 MNHEY and CDR2 SMNVEV (reference sequence). The CDR3 contains 14 residues. The CDR3 region is CASSTITGPTEAFF. The DNA of the CDR3 is TGTGCCAGCAGCACTATCACAGGCCCCACTGAAGCTTTCTTT.

The chain employs TRBV7-3 and TRBJ2-5, with a weak D call TRBD2 (7 bases). Germline V gene data show CDR1 as SGHTA and CDR2 as FQGTGA. V dropped 1 base and J dropped 0 bases, with 12 bases sitting between them. The CDR3 loop spans 16 amino acids. Written as DNA, the CDR3 is TGTGCCAGCAGCTTAATGGGGAGGGGGTACCAAGAGACCCAGTACTTC. Its translation is CASSLMGRGYQETQYF.

The genes are TRBV18 and TRBJ1-1; TRBD1 is a possible D gene (5 bases). The germline V gene has CDR1 KGHSH and CDR2 LQKENI. The V end was cut by 6 bases, the J end by 6 bases, with 17 bases between. CDR3 length: 14 amino acids. The CDR3, as DNA: TGTGCCAGCTCGCTAGATCAGGGTGTTTCTGAAGCTTTCTTT. Encoded protein: CASSLDQGVSEAFF.

This clone showed up just once. This chain uses TRBV6-1 with TRBJ2-1, with 14 bases aligning to TRBD2. Germline CDR1 reads MNHNS; CDR2 reads SASEGT. Trimming took 4 bases from V and 9 from J; bases not matched to a gene: 5. CDR3 length: 15 amino acids. This chain's CDR3 is CASSVGTSGSFEQFF. CDR3 in DNA: TGTGCCAGCAGTGTCGGGACTAGCGGGAGCTTTGAGCAGTTCTTC.

The V call is TRBV6-5, the J call TRBJ2-7; D perhaps matches TRBD1 (7 bases). The CDR3 extends over 14 amino acids. The germline V gene has CDR1 MNHEY and CDR2 SVGAGI. V lost 5 bases and J 3 bases, leaving 14 bases between the germline ends. The CDR3 nucleotides read TGTGCCAGCAGTAGAGACAGGGAGGACTACGAGCAGTACTTC. Translated: CASSRDREDYEQYF.

The V and J genes are TRBV10-3 and TRBJ1-6; maybe TRBD1 (6 bases). V lost 6 bases and J lost 7, with 10 bases in between. Germline loops: CDR1 ENHRY, CDR2 SYGVKD. The CDR3 sequence is 13 residues long. This chain's CDR3 is CAIRGGPNSPLHF. CDR3 nucleotide sequence: TGTGCCATCAGGGGGGGGCCAAATTCACCCCTCCACTTT.

The chain recombines TRBV11-3 with TRBJ2-1; D ambiguous. With 1 base removed from V and 4 bases from J, the gap between germline ends came to 8 bases. This CDR3 spans 14 amino acids. The V gene's germline CDR1 is SGHNT and CDR2 YENEEA. CDR3: CASSLGGSYNEQFF. CDR3 DNA sequence: TGTGCCAGCAGCTTAGGCGGTTCATACAATGAGCAGTTCTTC.

The chain couples TRBV30 to TRBJ2-3; D tentatively fits TRBD1 or TRBD2 (5 bases each). Trimming pared 0 bases from V and 2 bases from J, leaving 9 bases between. Germline V gene data show CDR1 as GTSNPN and CDR2 as SVGIG (reference sequence). This CDR3 contains 14 residues. The CDR3 region is CAWSVTGTTDTQYF. In DNA form, the CDR3 reads TGTGCCTGGAGTGTAACGGGGACCACAGATACGCAGTATTTT. The whole variable domain, filled in from reference TRBV30 and TRBJ2-3, reads SQTIHQWPATLVQPVGSPLSLECTVEGTSNPNLYWYRQAAGRGLQLLFYSVGIGQISSEVPQNLSASRPQDRQFILSSKKLLLSDSGFYLCAWSVTGTTDTQYFGPGTRLTVL.

The chain employs TRBV10-3 and TRBJ2-7; 7 bases line up with TRBD1. The CDR3 length is 13 residues. After removal of 6 bases from V and 3 bases from J, the junction contained 5 bases not matched to a gene. The germline gives CDR1 ENHRY, CDR2 SYGVKD. In DNA, the CDR3 is TGTGCCATCAGGACAGGGAATAGCTACGAGCAGTACTTC. This codes for CAIRTGNSYEQYF.

This rearrangement joins TRBV4-1 to TRBJ2-1; D unresolved. From germline, CDR1 is MGHRA and CDR2 YSYEKL. The CDR3 consists of 14 residues. The germline V and J ends were trimmed by 2 bases and 0 bases, with 5 bases remaining between them. CDR3 in DNA: TGCGCCAGCAGCCAATCCTTCTCCTACAATGAGCAGTTCTTC. Encoded protein: CASSQSFSYNEQFF.

Comment on this clone: The identical CDR3 is also encoded by other nucleotide sequences in the sample. The chain is built from TRBV28 and TRBJ1-1; D remains unclear. V shed 7 bases and J shed 9 bases, with 15 bases lying between them. CDR1 is MDHEN, CDR2 SYDVKM, per germline. The CDR3 runs 12 residues. The CDR3 nucleotides read TGTGCCAGCAAACCCCCCAGCCTAAAAGCTTTCTTT. It encodes CASKPPSLKAFF.

The gene calls are TRBV27 and TRBJ2-7; 10 nucleotides line up with TRBD2. CDR1 is MNHEY and CDR2 is SMNVEV in the germline V gene (reference sequence). With V trimmed by 1 base and J by 2 bases, 11 bases remained unmatched. This CDR3 has 18 amino acids. This chain's CDR3 is CASSLLGSGSGRTYEQYF. In DNA form, the CDR3 reads TGTGCCAGCAGTTTATTGGGGTCGGGTAGCGGGAGGACCTACGAGCAGTACTTC.

This clone has a single count. The chain carries TRBV7-2 and TRBJ1-3; 8 nucleotides agree with TRBD1. Germline V gene sequence: CDR1 SGHTA, CDR2 FQGNSA. CDR3 length: 17 amino acids. With 5 bases clipped from V and 0 bases from J, the junction kept 9 bases outside the gene matches. This chain's CDR3 is CASSRMTTGGSGNTIYF. CDR3 in DNA: TGTGCCAGCAGCCGAATGACCACAGGGGGCTCTGGAAACACCATATATTTT. Full variable domain (remainder filled in from reference TRBV7-2 and TRBJ1-3): GAGVSQSPSNKVTEKGKDVELRCDPISGHTALYWYRQSLGQGLEFLIYFQGNSAPDKSGLPSDRFSAERTGGSVSTLTIQRTQQEDSAVYLCASSRMTTGGSGNTIYFGEGSWLTVV.

The chain carries TRBV11-2 and TRBJ1-3; TRBD1 agrees at 10 bases. Trimming cost V 3 bases and J 4 bases; bases outside gene matches: 3. From germline, CDR1 is SGHAT and CDR2 FQNNGV. The length of the CDR3 is 15 residues. The CDR3 bases are TGTGCCAGCAGCTTGGGACAGGGGTACGGAAACACCATATATTTT. It specifies CASSLGQGYGNTIYF.

This clone was detected only once. The chain combines TRBV2 with TRBJ2-1; D call uncertain. Trimming shortened V by 2 bases and J by 1 base, and 0 bases separated the two germline ends. The CDR3 extends over 12 amino acids. Germline CDR1 and CDR2: SNHLY and FYNNEI. The chain's CDR3 is CASSESYNEQFF. In DNA form, the CDR3 reads TGTGCCAGCAGTGAATCCTACAATGAGCAGTTCTTC.

V is TRBV5-5 and J is TRBJ2-7; 10 bases line up with TRBD2. Germline V gene data show CDR1 as SGHKS and CDR2 as YYEKEE (reference sequence). CDR3 length: 15 residues. The J segment lost 5 bases and the V segment lost 0 bases, leaving 5 bases of the junction unmatched. The CDR3 DNA sequence: TGTGCCAGCAGCTTGGTCCCTAGCGGGAGCCACGAGCAGTACTTC. It is translated as CASSLVPSGSHEQYF.